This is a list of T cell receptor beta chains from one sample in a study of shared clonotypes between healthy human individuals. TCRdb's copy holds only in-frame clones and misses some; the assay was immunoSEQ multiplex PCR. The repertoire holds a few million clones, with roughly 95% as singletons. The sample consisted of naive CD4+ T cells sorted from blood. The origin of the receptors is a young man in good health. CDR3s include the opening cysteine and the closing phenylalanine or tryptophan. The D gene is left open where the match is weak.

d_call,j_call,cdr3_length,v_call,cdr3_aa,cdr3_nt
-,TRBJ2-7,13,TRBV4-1,CASSQMETLEQYF,TGCGCCAGCAGCCAAATGGAAACCCTCGAGCAGTACTTC
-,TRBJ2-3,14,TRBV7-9,CASIKRYITDTQYF,TGTGCCAGCATCAAGAGGTACATCACAGATACGCAGTATTTT
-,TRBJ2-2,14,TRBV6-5,CASDRTYPPGELFF,TGTGCCAGCGACAGGACTTATCCCCCCGGGGAGCTGTTTTTT
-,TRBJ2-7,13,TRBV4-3,CASSQGDGYEQYF,TGCGCCAGCAGCCAAGGGGACGGCTACGAGCAGTACTTC
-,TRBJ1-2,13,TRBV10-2,CASSDGASGGYTF,TGCGCCAGCAGTGACGGGGCGTCGGGAGGCTACACCTTC
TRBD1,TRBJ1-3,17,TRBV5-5,CASSSRDRELSGNTIYF,TGTGCCAGCAGCTCCCGGGACAGGGAACTCTCTGGAAACACCATATATTTT
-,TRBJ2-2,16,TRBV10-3,CAISAMGGLAAGELFF,TGTGCCATCAGTGCGATGGGGGGGCTGGCGGCCGGGGAGCTGTTTTTT
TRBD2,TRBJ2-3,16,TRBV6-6,CASSYSLREGTDTQYF,TGTGCCAGCAGTTACTCCTTGCGGGAGGGCACAGATACGCAGTATTTT
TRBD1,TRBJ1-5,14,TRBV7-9,CASSSGQSNQPQHF,TGTGCCAGCAGCTCGGGACAGAGCAATCAGCCCCAGCATTTT
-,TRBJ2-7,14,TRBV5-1,CASSPASLGYEQYF,TGCGCCAGCAGCCCAGCAAGTTTGGGATACGAGCAGTACTTC